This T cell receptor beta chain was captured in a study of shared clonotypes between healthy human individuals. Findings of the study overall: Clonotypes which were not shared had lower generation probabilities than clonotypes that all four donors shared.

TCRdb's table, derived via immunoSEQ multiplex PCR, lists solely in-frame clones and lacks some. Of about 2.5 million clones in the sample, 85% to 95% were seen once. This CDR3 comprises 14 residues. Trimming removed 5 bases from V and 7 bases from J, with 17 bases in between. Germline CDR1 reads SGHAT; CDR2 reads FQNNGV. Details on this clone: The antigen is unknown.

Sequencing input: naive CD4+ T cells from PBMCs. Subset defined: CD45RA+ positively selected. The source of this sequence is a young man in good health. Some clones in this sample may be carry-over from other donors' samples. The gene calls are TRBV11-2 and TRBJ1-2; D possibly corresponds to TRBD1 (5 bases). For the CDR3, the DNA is TGTGCCAGCAGCACCCCCCGGGACCTACCTGGCTACACCTTC. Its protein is CASSTPRDLPGYTF.